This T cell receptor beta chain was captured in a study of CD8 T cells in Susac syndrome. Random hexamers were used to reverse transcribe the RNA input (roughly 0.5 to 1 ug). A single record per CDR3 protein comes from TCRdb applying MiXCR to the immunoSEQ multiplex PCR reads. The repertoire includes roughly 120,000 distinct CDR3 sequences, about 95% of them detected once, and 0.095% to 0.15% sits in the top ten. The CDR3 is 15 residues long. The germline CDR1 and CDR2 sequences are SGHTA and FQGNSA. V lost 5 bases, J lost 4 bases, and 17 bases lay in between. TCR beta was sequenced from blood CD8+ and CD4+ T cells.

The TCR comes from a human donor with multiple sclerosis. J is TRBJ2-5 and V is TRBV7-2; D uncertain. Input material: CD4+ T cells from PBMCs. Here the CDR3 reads CASSAPEVGIETQYF. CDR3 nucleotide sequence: TGTGCCAGCAGCGCCCCGGAAGTAGGGATAGAGACCCAGTACTTC.